There are many counts of the clone carrying this TCR beta chain. Its target is not known. Based on clinical symptoms, serum thyroxine and TRAb, thyroid ultrasound and orbital computed tomography, diagnoses were reached. The sample belongs to a study of T cells in Graves' hyperthyroidism and ophthalmopathy. General study results and limits: The majority of expanded thyroid clonotypes above 0.001 also appeared in blood.

TCR beta CDR3 region amplification was performed from RNA transcripts. An initial round of RT-PCR targeting the TCR CDR3 relied on the HTBI primer set. TCRdb fed the multiplex PCR reads into MiXCR, producing one record per CDR3 protein. This table holds about 110,000 distinct CDR3 sequences, 15% to 20% found once. The sequencing input was blood. This clonotype was sampled from a woman aged 45-65 years with Graves' hyperthyroidism.

CDR3 sequence (DNA): TGTGCCAGCAGCTTAAACCTCAGGAAAGGAACTGGTTCTGGGGCCAACGTCCTGACTTTC. Residues: CASSLNLRKGTGSGANVLTF. The chain links TRBV7-6 to TRBJ2-6; no firm D call. The germline V and J ends were trimmed by 2 bases and 1 base, with 21 bases remaining between them. The CDR3 totals 20 residues. Germline CDR1 SGHVS, CDR2 FNYEAQ.